This T cell receptor (beta chain) was retrieved from a study of T cells in Graves' hyperthyroidism and ophthalmopathy. The germline gives CDR1 SGHKS, CDR2 YYEKEE (reference sequence). V dropped 4 bases and J dropped 3; count of bases not matched to a gene: 12. The CDR3 has 16 amino acids. Notes on the study in general: Ophthalmopathy onset followed model prediction by a median around 6.9 months. Researchers report that a 13 V-J model separated ophthalmopathy from stable hyperthyroidism.

Amplified regions were TCR beta CDR3 sequences from RNA transcripts. The HTBI set primed first-round TCR CDR3 RT-PCR. TCRdb fed the multiplex PCR reads into MiXCR, producing one record per CDR3 protein. The data contain approximately 720,000 distinct CDR3 sequences, 18% of them singletons. This clonotype has more than one count but fewer than ten. Its antigen is still unknown. The sequencing input was blood. The chain employs TRBV5-5 and TRBJ1-2; 7 nucleotides line up with TRBD1. This clonotype was obtained from a woman aged 45-59 years with Graves' hyperthyroidism that later progressed to Graves' ophthalmopathy. CDR3 bases: TGTGCCAGCAGCAACCCGACAGGGACACTCTACTATGGCTACACCTTC. Amino acid sequence: CASSNPTGTLYYGYTF.